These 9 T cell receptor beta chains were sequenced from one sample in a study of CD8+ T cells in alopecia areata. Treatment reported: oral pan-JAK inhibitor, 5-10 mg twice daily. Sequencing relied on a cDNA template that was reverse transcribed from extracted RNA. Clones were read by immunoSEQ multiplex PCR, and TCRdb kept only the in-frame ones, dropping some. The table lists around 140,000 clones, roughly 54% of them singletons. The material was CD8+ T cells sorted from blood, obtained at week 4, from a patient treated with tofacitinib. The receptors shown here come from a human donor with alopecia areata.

CDR3 coding DNA: TGTGCCAGCAGTTTCCAAAGCTCACCCCTCCACTTT. It is translated as CASSFQSSPLHF. The chain carries TRBV27 and TRBJ1-6; D unresolved. CDR1 and CDR2 (germline): MNHEY, SMNVEV (reference sequence). The CDR3 spans 12 residues. The V end lost 3 bases, the J end lost 10 bases, and 7 bases lay between the germline ends.

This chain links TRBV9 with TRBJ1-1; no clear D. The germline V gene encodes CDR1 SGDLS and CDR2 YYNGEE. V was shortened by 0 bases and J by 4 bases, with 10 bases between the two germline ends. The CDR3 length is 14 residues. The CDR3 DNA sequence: TGTGCCAGCAGCGTAGGGTGGGTTGGCACTGAAGCTTTCTTT. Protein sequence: CASSVGWVGTEAFF.

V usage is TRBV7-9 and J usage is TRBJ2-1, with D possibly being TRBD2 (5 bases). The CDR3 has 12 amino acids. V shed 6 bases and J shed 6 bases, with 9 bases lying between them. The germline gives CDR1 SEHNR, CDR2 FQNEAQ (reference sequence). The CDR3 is CASRASSNEQFF. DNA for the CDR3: TGTGCCAGCAGGGCTAGCTCCAATGAGCAGTTCTTC.

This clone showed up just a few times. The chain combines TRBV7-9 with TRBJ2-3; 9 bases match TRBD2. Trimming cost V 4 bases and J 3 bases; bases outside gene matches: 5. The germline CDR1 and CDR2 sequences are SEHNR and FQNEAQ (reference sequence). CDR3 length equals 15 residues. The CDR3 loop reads CASSSPSGETDTQYF. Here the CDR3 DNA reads TGTGCCAGCAGCTCCCCTAGCGGGGAAACAGATACGCAGTATTTT.

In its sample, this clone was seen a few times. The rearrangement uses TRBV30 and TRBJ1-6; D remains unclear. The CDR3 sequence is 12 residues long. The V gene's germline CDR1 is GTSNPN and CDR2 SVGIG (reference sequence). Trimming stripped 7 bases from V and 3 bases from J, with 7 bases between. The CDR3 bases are TGTGCCTCGAGCGTCTATAATTCACCCCTCCACTTT. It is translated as CASSVYNSPLHF.

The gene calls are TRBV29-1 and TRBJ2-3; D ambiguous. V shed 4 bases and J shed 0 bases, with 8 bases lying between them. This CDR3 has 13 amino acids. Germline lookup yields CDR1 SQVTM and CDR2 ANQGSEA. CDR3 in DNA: TGCAGCGTTGCCGGCAGAAGCACAGATACGCAGTATTTT. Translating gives CSVAGRSTDTQYF.

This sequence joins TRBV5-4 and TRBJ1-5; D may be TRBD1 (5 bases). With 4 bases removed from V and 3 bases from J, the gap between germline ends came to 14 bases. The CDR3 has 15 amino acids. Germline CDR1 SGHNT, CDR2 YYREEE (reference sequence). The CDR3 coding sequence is TGTGCCAGCAGCCAAGAGCCAGGGATCAATCAGCCCCAGCATTTT. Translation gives CASSQEPGINQPQHF.

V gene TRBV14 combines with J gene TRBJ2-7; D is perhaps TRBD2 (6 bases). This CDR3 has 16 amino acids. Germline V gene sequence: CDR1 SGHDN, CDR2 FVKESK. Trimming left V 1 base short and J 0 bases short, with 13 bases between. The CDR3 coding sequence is TGTGCCAGCAGCCAAGCCGAGGGACTGCCCTCCTACGAGCAGTACTTC. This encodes CASSQAEGLPSYEQYF.

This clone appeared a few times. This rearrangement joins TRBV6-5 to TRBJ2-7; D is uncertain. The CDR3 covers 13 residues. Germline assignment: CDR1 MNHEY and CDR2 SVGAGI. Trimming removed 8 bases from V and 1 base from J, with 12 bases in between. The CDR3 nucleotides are TGTGCCAGCGGGGTTCTCGGGTCCTACGAGCAGTACTTC. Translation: CASGVLGSYEQYF.